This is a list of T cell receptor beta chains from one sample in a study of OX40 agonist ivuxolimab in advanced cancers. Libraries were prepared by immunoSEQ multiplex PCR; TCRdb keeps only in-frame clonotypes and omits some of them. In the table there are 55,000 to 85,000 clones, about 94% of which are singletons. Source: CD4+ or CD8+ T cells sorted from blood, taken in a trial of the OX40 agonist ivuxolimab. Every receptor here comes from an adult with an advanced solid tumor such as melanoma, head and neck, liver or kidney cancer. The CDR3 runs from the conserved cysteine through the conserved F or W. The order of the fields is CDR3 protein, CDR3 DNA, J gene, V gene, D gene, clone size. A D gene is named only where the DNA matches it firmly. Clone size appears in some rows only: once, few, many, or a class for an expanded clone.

CASSTTLPTDSSTDTQYF	TGTGCCAGCAGCACCACCCTTCCGACAGACTCTAGCACAGATACGCAGTATTTT	TRBJ2-3	TRBV7-9	-	-
CASSFRLNTEAFF	TGTGCCAGCAGTTTTAGGTTGAACACTGAAGCTTTCTTT	TRBJ1-1	TRBV7-3	-	-
CASSSGVHTEAFF	TGTGCCAGCAGCTCAGGGGTCCACACTGAAGCTTTCTTT	TRBJ1-1	TRBV9	-	-
CASSYLPGQQYNEQFF	TGTGCCAGCAGTTACCTTCCGGGACAGCAATACAATGAGCAGTTCTTC	TRBJ2-1	TRBV6-5	TRBD1	-
CASSLGGGPYEQYF	TGTGCCAGCAGCTTGGGTGGGGGGCCCTACGAGCAGTACTTC	TRBJ2-7	TRBV13	-	-
CASSLEREVGEQYF	TGTGCCAGCAGCTTAGAGAGGGAGGTGGGCGAGCAGTACTTC	TRBJ2-7	TRBV7-9	-	once
CASSQDREGGEFGTQYF	TGCGCCAGCAGCCAAGACCGGGAGGGGGGGGAGTTCGGTACGCAGTATTTT	TRBJ2-3	TRBV4-3	TRBD2	-
CASSFEPGLDTDTQYF	TGTGCCAGCAGTTTCGAACCGGGACTAGACACAGATACGCAGTATTTT	TRBJ2-3	TRBV6-5	TRBD2	-
CASTDLTGANVLTF	TGTGCCAGCACCGACCTCACTGGGGCCAACGTCCTGACTTTC	TRBJ2-6	TRBV27	-	-
CAISEFLDKNTEAFF	TGTGCCATCAGTGAGTTCTTGGACAAGAACACTGAAGCTTTCTTT	TRBJ1-1	TRBV10-3	-	-
CAWSGLAEPHNEQFF	TGTGCCTGGAGTGGCCTAGCGGAGCCCCACAATGAGCAGTTCTTC	TRBJ2-1	TRBV30	TRBD2	few
CASSLVRWTTWLQYF	TGTGCCAGCAGCTTGGTACGGTGGACCACCTGGTTGCAGTATTTT	TRBJ2-3	TRBV5-6	-	-
CASSLDGTEGSLVLHF	TGTGCCAGCAGCTTAGACGGGACAGAGGGGTCCCTGGTGCTCCACTTT	TRBJ1-6	TRBV11-2	TRBD1	-
CQGSGGAETQYF	TGTCAGGGGAGCGGGGGGGCGGAGACCCAGTACTTC	TRBJ2-5	TRBV6-9	TRBD2	-
CASGPTDRDYGYTF	TGTGCTAGTGGCCCTACGGACAGGGACTATGGCTACACCTTC	TRBJ1-2	TRBV12-5	TRBD1	-
CASSPRGQGSYGYTF	TGTGCCAGCAGCCCAAGAGGGCAGGGGTCCTATGGCTACACCTTC	TRBJ1-2	TRBV9	-	-
CASEGQPEKLFF	TGTGCCAGCGAGGGGCAGCCTGAAAAACTGTTTTTT	TRBJ1-4	TRBV7-9	-	-
CASSWPWGGTEAFF	TGTGCCAGCAGCTGGCCGTGGGGTGGCACTGAAGCTTTCTTT	TRBJ1-1	TRBV5-8	-	-
CASSFSTQPYEQYF	TGTGCCAGCAGTTTCAGTACACAGCCCTACGAGCAGTACTTC	TRBJ2-7	TRBV27	-	-
CAISDVGVDDYGYTF	TGTGCCATCAGTGATGTAGGGGTGGATGACTATGGCTACACCTTC	TRBJ1-2	TRBV10-3	-	few
CASSYLGRDQPQHF	TGTGCCAGCAGTTACCTAGGTCGGGATCAGCCCCAGCATTTT	TRBJ1-5	TRBV6-5	-	-
CASSEGQGDAYGYTF	TGTGCCAGCAGCGAGGGACAGGGGGATGCCTATGGCTACACCTTC	TRBJ1-2	TRBV7-6	TRBD1	-
CASRDRGENQPQHF	TGTGCCAGCAGAGACAGGGGTGAGAATCAGCCCCAGCATTTT	TRBJ1-5	TRBV6-4	TRBD1	-
CASGPAGLLNEQFF	TGTGCTAGTGGTCCCGCGGGACTCCTCAATGAGCAGTTCTTC	TRBJ2-1	TRBV12-5	-	once
CASTPGAGLPYEQYF	TGTGCCAGCACCCCGGGGGCAGGGCTCCCCTACGAGCAGTACTTC	TRBJ2-7	TRBV7-9	-	once
CAWSAPTARNTEAFF	TGTGCCTGGAGTGCTCCGACAGCACGGAACACTGAAGCTTTCTTT	TRBJ1-1	TRBV30	-	few
CASSLGLAGGPHDNEQFF	TGCGCCAGCAGCTTGGGTTTAGCGGGGGGGCCACATGACAATGAGCAGTTCTTC	TRBJ2-1	TRBV5-1	TRBD2	-
CAWSDPRGDSNQPQHF	TGTGCCTGGAGCGACCCCCGCGGGGATAGCAATCAGCCCCAGCATTTT	TRBJ1-5	TRBV30	-	-
CASSLTNTGELFF	TGTGCCAGCAGCCTAACGAACACCGGGGAGCTGTTTTTT	TRBJ2-2	TRBV9	-	-
CASTGAGDSYNEQFF	TGTGCCAGCACCGGAGCGGGGGACTCCTACAATGAGCAGTTCTTC	TRBJ2-1	TRBV13	TRBD2	-
CASSVPGQGATNAESYNEQFF	TGTGCCAGCAGCGTGCCCGGACAGGGGGCGACTAACGCCGAATCCTACAATGAGCAGTTCTTC	TRBJ2-1	TRBV9	TRBD1	-
CASNADRSNNEQFF	TGTGCCAGCAATGCAGACAGGTCCAACAATGAGCAGTTCTTC	TRBJ2-1	TRBV6-5	-	once
CASSLRGLNTEAFF	TGTGCCAGCAGCTTAAGGGGCTTGAACACTGAAGCTTTCTTT	TRBJ1-1	TRBV11-3	-	few